This record concerns one T cell receptor (beta chain) sequence. The sample is drawn from a study of blood T cell repertoires in COVID-19. CDR1 and CDR2 from the germline V gene are LNHDA and SQIVND (reference sequence). Trimming pared 1 base from V and 2 bases from J, leaving 6 bases between. The CDR3 covers 13 residues. Per the authors' pipeline: Scientists estimated how many nucleated cells there were by amplifying reference gene primers. Repertoires were generated with immunoSEQ multiplex PCR, while TCRdb's copy carries only in-frame clones and drops some. V and J calls and clone size are copied from that table; D and trimming were computed from the DNA. The sample lists about 160,000 clones, 75% to 90% seen once, with 9.1% in the top ten.

The receptor's source is a woman older than 75 with active or convalescent COVID-19. What was sequenced was peripheral blood. V gene TRBV19 combines with J gene TRBJ2-7; D gene ambiguous. The CDR3 protein is CASSIGITYEQYF. The CDR3 nucleotides read TGTGCCAGTAGTATAGGTATTACCTACGAGCAGTACTTC.